This TCR beta chain was profiled in a study of cytotoxic CD8 clonotypes in ibrutinib-treated CLL. About the research overall: Of the patients, 11 were relapsed/refractory, under 16 treatment-naive and under 18 IGHV unmutated.

Sequencing was designed to attain a depth spanning 1 in 200,000 to 1 in 1 million T cells. Sequencing was performed with immunoSEQ multiplex PCR; in TCRdb, only in-frame clones are kept and a portion is missing. The sample includes 130,000 or so clones, 84% of them seen just once. Germline V CDR1 and CDR2: MNHNS, SASEGT. This CDR3 has 15 residues. Between the trimmed V and J ends, which lost 1 base and 4 bases, there was a span of 13 bases. PBMCs were cryopreserved, and roughly 2.2 micrograms of genomic DNA from them went into TCR beta libraries. The receptor's source is a human donor with chronic lymphocytic leukemia. This chain connects TRBV6-1 to TRBJ1-2, with D possibly matching TRBD1 (6 bases). Sample: PBMCs, taken after 24 months of ibrutinib treatment. CDR3 amino acids: CASSEGVGGFYGYTF. The CDR3 DNA sequence: TGTGCCAGCAGTGAAGGGGTAGGGGGATTCTATGGCTACACCTTC.